This T cell receptor (beta chain) was found in a study of blood T cells in healthy people across ages. About the research overall: T cells yielded about one barcoded beta molecule per two cells through template switching.

Those donating, healthy Caucasian individuals from Russia, were aged roughly 6 to 100. In its sample, this clonotype was seen a few times. The use of a sample-barcoded 5' primer and a J-beta primer mix characterized a second PCR of roughly 6 to 11 cycles. TCRdb itself ran the 5' RACE reads through MiXCR, one entry per CDR3 protein. Among hundreds of thousands of distinct CDR3 sequences listed, approximately 30% were seen once. Germline assignment: CDR1 GTSNPN and CDR2 SVGIG (reference sequence). The CDR3 is made up of 13 amino acids. Trimming took 2 bases from V and 5 from J, leaving 10 bases between them.

The specimen was blood. The chain links TRBV30 to TRBJ2-1, with unresolved D. The sequence came from a woman of 80 years or more in good health. The CDR3 here is CAWSKYSHNEQFF. CDR3 nucleotides: TGTGCCTGGAGTAAGTATTCCCACAATGAGCAGTTCTTC.